These 10 T cell receptor beta chains were all obtained from the same sample, sequenced in a study of blood T cell repertoires in COVID-19. Using immunoSEQ multiplex PCR, the repertoire was profiled, and TCRdb retains in-frame clones only, with some absent. The data show about 110,000 clones, 88% seen once. Sequenced sample: peripheral blood. All receptors come from a middle-aged man with active or convalescent COVID-19.

J is TRBJ2-5 and V is TRBV9; D possibly corresponds to TRBD2 (5 bases). Germline CDR1 reads SGDLS; CDR2 reads YYNGEE. V was trimmed by 3 bases and J by 5 bases, leaving 17 bases between them. The CDR3 loop spans 15 amino acids. The CDR3 sequence: CASSADEGSVETQYF. As DNA, the CDR3 is TGTGCCAGCAGCGCAGACGAGGGTTCCGTGGAGACCCAGTACTTC.

The V call is TRBV4-3, the J call TRBJ2-5; no clear D gene. In germline, CDR1 is LGHNA, CDR2 YSLEER. Trimming left V 4 bases short and J 2 bases short, with 17 bases between. The CDR3 sequence is 16 residues long. CDR3 sequence reads: CASSLYGVQPQETQYF. The CDR3 coding sequence is TGCGCCAGCAGCCTCTATGGAGTTCAACCTCAAGAGACCCAGTACTTC.

The chain combines TRBV25-1 with TRBJ2-7, with D tentatively TRBD2 (7 bases). The CDR3 extends over 15 amino acids. Germline loops: CDR1 MGHDK, CDR2 SYGVNS. V was shortened by 5 bases and J by 6 bases, with 20 bases between the two germline ends. CDR3 DNA: TGTGCCAGCAGTAGCGGGACATTCTTTCGGCGCGAGCAGTACTTC. As protein: CASSSGTFFRREQYF.

V usage is TRBV9 and J usage is TRBJ2-6, with D tentatively TRBD1 (6 bases). The V gene's germline CDR1 is SGDLS and CDR2 YYNGEE. V dropped 4 bases and J dropped 1 base, with 18 bases sitting between them. The CDR3 has 18 amino acids. Here the CDR3 reads CASSTYGQSISGANVLTF. Here the CDR3 DNA reads TGTGCCAGCAGCACTTACGGACAGTCCATTTCTGGGGCCAACGTCCTGACTTTC.

The V call is TRBV5-4, the J call TRBJ2-3, with D possibly being TRBD2 (7 bases). Trimming stripped 1 base from V and 5 bases from J, with 17 bases between. This CDR3 contains 16 residues. Germline V CDR1 and CDR2: SGHNT, YYREEE (reference sequence). The CDR3 is CASSLLGGGSEDTQYF. The CDR3 DNA reads TGTGCCAGCAGCTTGCTAGGGGGAGGGAGCGAAGATACGCAGTATTTT.

The chain employs TRBV24-1 and TRBJ2-3; 12 bases map to TRBD1. This CDR3 contains 16 residues. Per germline, CDR1 KGHDR and CDR2 SFDVKD. The junction had 6 bases not matched to a gene; V was cut back by 3 bases and J by 6 bases. In DNA form, the CDR3 reads TGTGCCACCAGTGATGCGGGGACAGGGGGCTTTGATACGCAGTATTTT. Amino acid sequence: CATSDAGTGGFDTQYF.

J is TRBJ1-3 and V is TRBV27; the D gene is possibly TRBD1 (5 bases). V dropped 5 bases and J dropped 0 bases, with 11 bases sitting between them. The CDR3 extends over 15 amino acids. CDR1 is MNHEY and CDR2 is SMNVEV in the germline V gene (reference sequence). The CDR3 loop reads CASSPRGISGNTIYF. CDR3 sequence (DNA): TGTGCCAGCAGTCCCCGGGGGATCTCTGGAAACACCATATATTTT.

The chain links TRBV7-8 to TRBJ2-7; TRBD2 matches 8 bases. J was trimmed by 3 bases and V by 5 bases; bases with no gene match: 9. The V gene's germline CDR1 is SGHVS and CDR2 FQNEAQ. CDR3 length equals 15 residues. CDR3 loop: CASSISGAVFYEQYF. The CDR3 region has the DNA TGTGCCAGCAGCATTAGCGGGGCCGTCTTCTACGAGCAGTACTTC.

The chain recombines TRBV6-5 with TRBJ1-2; 7 bases map to TRBD1. The V gene's germline CDR1 is MNHEY and CDR2 SVGAGI. This CDR3 region has 14 residues. The junction had 12 bases not matched to a gene; V was cut back by 6 bases and J by 8 bases. The CDR3 loop is CASRGATGVSGYTF. In DNA, the CDR3 is TGTGCCAGCAGGGGGGCAACAGGGGTTTCCGGCTACACCTTC.

The gene calls are TRBV7-9 and TRBJ2-5; D remains unclear. Germline V CDR1 and CDR2: SEHNR, FQNEAQ (reference sequence). V gave up 0 bases and J gave up 5 bases, with 4 bases separating them. The CDR3 runs 12 residues. Here the CDR3 DNA reads TGTGCCAGCAGCTTAGCCGGGGAGACCCAGTACTTC. This encodes CASSLAGETQYF.